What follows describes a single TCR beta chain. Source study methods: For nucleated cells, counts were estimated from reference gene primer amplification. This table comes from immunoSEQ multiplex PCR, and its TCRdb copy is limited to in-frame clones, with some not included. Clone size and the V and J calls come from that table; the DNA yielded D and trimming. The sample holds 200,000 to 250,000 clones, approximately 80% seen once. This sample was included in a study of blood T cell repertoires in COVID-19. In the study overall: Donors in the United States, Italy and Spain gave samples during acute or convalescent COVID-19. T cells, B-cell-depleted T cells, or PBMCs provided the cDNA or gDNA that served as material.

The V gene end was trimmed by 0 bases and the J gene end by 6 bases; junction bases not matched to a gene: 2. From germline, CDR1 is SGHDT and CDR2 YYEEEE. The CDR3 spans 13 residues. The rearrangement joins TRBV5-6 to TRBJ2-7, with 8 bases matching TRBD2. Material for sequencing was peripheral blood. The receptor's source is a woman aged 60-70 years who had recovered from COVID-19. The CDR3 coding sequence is TGTGCCAGCAGCTTGGCCGGGGGGGCCGAGCAGTACTTC. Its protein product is CASSLAGGAEQYF.